This T cell receptor (beta chain) comes out of a study of T cells in Graves' hyperthyroidism and ophthalmopathy. Study context: Peripheral blood was obtained at initial diagnosis, preceding any treatment.

Germline CDR1 is LGHDT and CDR2 is YNNKEL (reference sequence). Trimming left V 0 bases short and J 5 bases short, with 8 bases between. The CDR3 has 14 residues. TCR beta CDR3 regions were amplified from RNA. The TCR CDR3 was amplified in a first-round RT-PCR using the HTBI primer set. TCRdb itself ran the multiplex PCR reads through MiXCR, one entry per CDR3 protein. This table holds 550,000 to 650,000 distinct CDR3 sequences, approximately 15% found once. The origin of this receptor is a woman aged 25-40 years with Graves' hyperthyroidism that later progressed to Graves' ophthalmopathy. The sample was blood. The chain links TRBV3-1 to TRBJ1-5; D is uncertain. In DNA form, the CDR3 reads TGTGCCAGCAGCCAAGATGCAGTTCATCAGCCCCAGCATTTT. It codes for CASSQDAVHQPQHF.